One T cell receptor beta chain is described in this entry. Quantitative 5'-RACE was performed with molecular barcodes, and it yielded the TCR beta libraries. TCRdb reprocessed the 5' RACE reads via MiXCR and lists one record per CDR3 protein. This sample has roughly 38,000 distinct CDR3 sequences; 15% to 20% occur once, and the top ten carry about 45%. The data were taken from a study of CD8 T cells in ankylosing spondylitis. The CDR3 spans 15 residues. The V gene's germline CDR1 is MDHEN and CDR2 SYDVKM. V gave up 5 bases and J gave up 1 base, with 15 bases separating them. The chain couples TRBV28 to TRBJ2-7, with D possibly matching TRBD2 (5 bases). The source material was blood. The sequence derives from a male donor with ankylosing spondylitis or in good health (not recorded which). The CDR3 sequence: CASSLRGSGSYEQYF. For the CDR3, the DNA is TGTGCCAGCAGTCTTCGGGGATCGGGTTCCTACGAGCAGTACTTC.